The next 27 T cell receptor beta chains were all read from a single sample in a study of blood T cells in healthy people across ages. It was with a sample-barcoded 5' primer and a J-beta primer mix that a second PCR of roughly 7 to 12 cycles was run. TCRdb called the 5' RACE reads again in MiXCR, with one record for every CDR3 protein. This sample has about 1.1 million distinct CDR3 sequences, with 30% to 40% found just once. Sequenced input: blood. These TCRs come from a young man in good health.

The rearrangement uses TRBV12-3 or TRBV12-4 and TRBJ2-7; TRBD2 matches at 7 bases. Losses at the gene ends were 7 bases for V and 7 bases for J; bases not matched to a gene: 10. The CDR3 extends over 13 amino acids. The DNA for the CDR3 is TGTGCCAGCACCTTGGGGGACTACAATGAGCAGTACTTC. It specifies CASTLGDYNEQYF.

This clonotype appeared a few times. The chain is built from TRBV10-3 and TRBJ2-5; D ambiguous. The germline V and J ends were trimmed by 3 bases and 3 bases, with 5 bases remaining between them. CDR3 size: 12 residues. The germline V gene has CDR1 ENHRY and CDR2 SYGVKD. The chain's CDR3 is CAISDSEETQYF. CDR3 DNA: TGTGCCATCAGTGACAGTGAAGAGACCCAGTACTTC.

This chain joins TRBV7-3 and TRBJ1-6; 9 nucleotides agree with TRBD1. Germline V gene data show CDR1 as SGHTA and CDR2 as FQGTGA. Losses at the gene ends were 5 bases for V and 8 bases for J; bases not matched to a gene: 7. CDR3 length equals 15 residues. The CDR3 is CASSLVTGGDSPLHF. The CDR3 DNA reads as TGTGCCAGCAGCCTAGTGACAGGGGGGGATTCACCCCTCCACTTT.

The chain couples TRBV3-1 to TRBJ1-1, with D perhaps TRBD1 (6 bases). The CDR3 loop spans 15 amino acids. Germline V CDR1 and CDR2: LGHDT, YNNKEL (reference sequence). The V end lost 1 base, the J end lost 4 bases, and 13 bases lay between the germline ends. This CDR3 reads CASSQGLGRGTEAFF. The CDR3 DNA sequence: TGTGCCAGCAGCCAAGGTTTGGGCAGGGGCACTGAAGCTTTCTTT.

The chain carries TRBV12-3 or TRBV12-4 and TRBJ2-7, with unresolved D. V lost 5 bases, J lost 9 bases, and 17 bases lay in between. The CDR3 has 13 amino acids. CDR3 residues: CASSLGILTVQYF. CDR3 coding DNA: TGTGCCAGCAGTCTTGGGATCCTTACGGTGCAGTACTTC.

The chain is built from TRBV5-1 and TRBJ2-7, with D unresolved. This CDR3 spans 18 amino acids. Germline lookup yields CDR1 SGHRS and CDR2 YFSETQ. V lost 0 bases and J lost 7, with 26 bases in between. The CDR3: CASSLEETATTIGNEQYF. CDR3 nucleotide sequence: TGCGCCAGCAGCTTGGAAGAAACAGCGACAACGATAGGCAATGAGCAGTACTTC.

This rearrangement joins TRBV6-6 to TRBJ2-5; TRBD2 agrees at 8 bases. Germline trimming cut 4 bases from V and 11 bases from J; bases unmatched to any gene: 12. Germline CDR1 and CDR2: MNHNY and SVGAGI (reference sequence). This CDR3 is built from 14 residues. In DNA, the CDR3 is TGTGCCAGCAGTTCCCGCGGGGGGTTTGGGGAGCAGTACTTC. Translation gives CASSSRGGFGEQYF.

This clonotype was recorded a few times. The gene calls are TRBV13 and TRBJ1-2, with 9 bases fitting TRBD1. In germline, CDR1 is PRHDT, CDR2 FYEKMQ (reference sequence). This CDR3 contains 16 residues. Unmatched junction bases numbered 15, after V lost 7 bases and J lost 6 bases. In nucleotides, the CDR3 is TGTGCCAGCACCGAGCGGGACAGGGTGAAAGGAGATGGCTACACCTTC. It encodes CASTERDRVKGDGYTF.

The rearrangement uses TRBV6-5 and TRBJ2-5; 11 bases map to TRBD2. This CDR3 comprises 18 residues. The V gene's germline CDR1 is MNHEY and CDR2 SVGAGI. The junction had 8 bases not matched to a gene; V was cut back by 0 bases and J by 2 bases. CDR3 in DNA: TGTGCCAGCAGTTACTCTCCTAGCGGGGGGTTTAAGCAAGAGACCCAGTACTTC. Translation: CASSYSPSGGFKQETQYF.

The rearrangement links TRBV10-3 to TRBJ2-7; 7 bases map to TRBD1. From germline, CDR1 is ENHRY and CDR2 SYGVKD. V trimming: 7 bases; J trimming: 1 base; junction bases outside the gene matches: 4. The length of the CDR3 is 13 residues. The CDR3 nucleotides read TGTGCCATCAACCGGGACAGTTCCTACGAGCAGTACTTC. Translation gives CAINRDSSYEQYF.

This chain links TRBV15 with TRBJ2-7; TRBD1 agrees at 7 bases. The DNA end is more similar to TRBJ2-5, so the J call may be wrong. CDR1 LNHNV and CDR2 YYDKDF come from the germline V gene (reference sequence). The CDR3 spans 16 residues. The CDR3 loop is CATSRNPTGVQETQYF. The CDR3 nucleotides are TGTGCCACCAGCAGGAATCCTACAGGGGTCCAGGAGACCCAGTACTTC.

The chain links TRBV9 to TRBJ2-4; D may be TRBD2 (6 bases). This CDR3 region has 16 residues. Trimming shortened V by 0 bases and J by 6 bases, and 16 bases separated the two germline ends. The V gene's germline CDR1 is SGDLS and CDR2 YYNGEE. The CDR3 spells CASSVGGGAGRNIQYF. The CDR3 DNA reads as TGTGCCAGCAGCGTAGGCGGAGGGGCAGGGAGAAACATTCAGTACTTC.

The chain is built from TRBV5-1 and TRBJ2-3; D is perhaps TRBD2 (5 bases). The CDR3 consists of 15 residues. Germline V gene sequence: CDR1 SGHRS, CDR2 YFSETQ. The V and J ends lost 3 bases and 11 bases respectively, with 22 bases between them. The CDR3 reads CASSSARSRVEEQYF. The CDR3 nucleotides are TGCGCCAGCAGCTCTGCTCGCTCGAGGGTTGAAGAGCAGTATTTT.

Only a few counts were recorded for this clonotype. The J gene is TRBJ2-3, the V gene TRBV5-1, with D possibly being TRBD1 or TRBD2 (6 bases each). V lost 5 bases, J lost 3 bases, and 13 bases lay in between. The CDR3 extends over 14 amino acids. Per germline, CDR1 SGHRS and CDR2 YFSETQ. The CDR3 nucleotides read TGCGCCAGCAGGGACGGAGGGGGAACAGATACGCAGTATTTT. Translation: CASRDGGGTDTQYF.

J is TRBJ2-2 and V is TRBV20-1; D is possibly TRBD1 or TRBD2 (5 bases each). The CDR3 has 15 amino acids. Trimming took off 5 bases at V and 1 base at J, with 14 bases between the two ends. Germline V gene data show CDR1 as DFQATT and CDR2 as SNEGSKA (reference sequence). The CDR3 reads CSAHRDGRNTGELFF. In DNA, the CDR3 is TGCAGTGCTCATAGGGACGGTAGGAACACCGGGGAGCTGTTTTTT.

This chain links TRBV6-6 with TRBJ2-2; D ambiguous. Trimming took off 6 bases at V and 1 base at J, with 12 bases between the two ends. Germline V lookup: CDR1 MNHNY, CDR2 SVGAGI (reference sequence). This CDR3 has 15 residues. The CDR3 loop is CASSRAALNTGELFF. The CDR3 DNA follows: TGTGCCAGCAGCCGGGCCGCCCTGAACACCGGGGAGCTGTTTTTT.

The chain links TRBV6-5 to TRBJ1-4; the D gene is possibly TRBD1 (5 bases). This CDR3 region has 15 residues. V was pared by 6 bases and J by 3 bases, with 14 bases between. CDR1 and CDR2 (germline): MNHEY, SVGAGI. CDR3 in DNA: TGTGCCAGCAGCCCACTAACAGGTTCTAATGAAAAACTGTTTTTT. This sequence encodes CASSPLTGSNEKLFF.

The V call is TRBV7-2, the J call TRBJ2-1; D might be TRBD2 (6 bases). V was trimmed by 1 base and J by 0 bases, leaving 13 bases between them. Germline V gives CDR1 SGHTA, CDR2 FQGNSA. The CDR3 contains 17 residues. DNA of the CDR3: TGTGCCAGCAGCTTAGGAGGATTCGGGAGCTCCTACAATGAGCAGTTCTTC. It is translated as CASSLGGFGSSYNEQFF.

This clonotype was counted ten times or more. The DNA for the CDR3 is TGTGCCAGCAGTGAAGCTAGCGGAGCCTACAATGAGCAGTTCTTC. It yields the protein CASSEASGAYNEQFF. The rearrangement joins TRBV6-1 to TRBJ2-1; perhaps TRBD2 as D (6 bases). The length of the CDR3 is 15 residues. Germline V gene data show CDR1 as MNHNS and CDR2 as SASEGT. Trimming cost V 0 bases and J 2 bases, with 8 bases left between them.

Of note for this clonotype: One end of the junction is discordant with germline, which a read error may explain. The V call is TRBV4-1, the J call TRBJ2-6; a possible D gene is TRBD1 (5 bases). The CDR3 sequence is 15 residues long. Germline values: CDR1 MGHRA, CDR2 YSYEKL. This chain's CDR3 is CASSQEGSGANILTF. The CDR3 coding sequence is TGCGCCAGCAGCCAAGAGGGCTCTGGGGCCAACATCCTGACTTTC.

CDR3 region: CASSLQWGSYNEQFF. The CDR3 DNA sequence: TGTGCCAGCAGTCTACAGTGGGGCTCCTACAATGAGCAGTTCTTC. The chain couples TRBV6-5 to TRBJ2-1; no definite D call. V lost 5 bases to trimming and J lost 0 bases, with 11 bases between them. The CDR3 sequence is 15 residues long. The germline V gene encodes CDR1 MNHEY and CDR2 SVGAGI.

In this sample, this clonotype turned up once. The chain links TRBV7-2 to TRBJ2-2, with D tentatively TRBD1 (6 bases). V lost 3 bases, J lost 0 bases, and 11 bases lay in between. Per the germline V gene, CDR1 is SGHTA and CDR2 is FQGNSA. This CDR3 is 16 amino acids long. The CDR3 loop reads CASSFRGGANTGELFF. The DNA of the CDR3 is TGTGCCAGCAGCTTTCGTGGGGGCGCGAACACCGGGGAGCTGTTTTTT.

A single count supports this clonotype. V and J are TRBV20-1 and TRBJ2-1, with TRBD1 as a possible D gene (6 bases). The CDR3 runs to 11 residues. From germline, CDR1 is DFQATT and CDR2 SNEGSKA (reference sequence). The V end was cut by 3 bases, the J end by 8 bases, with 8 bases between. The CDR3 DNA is TGCAGTGCTAGCCAGGGGTATGAGCAGTTCTTC. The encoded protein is CSASQGYEQFF.

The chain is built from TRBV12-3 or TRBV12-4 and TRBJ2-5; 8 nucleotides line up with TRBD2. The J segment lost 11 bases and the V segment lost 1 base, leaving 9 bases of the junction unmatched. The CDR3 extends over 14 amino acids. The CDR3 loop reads CASSLDGGAVEQYF. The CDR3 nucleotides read TGTGCCAGCAGTTTAGACGGGGGGGCTGTTGAGCAGTACTTC.

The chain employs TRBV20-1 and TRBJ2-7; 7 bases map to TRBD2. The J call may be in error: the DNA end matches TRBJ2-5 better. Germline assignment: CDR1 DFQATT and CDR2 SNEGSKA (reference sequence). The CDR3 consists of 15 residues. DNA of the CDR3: TGCAGTGCTAGAGATCGGGGCCTAGCGGAAGAGACCCAGTACTTC. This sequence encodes CSARDRGLAEETQYF.

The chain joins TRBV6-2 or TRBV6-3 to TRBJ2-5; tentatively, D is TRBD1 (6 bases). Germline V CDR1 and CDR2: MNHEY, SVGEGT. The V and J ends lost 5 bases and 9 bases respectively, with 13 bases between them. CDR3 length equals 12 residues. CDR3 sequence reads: CASSPGQFAQYF. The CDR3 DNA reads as TGTGCCAGCAGTCCTGGACAGTTCGCCCAGTACTTC.

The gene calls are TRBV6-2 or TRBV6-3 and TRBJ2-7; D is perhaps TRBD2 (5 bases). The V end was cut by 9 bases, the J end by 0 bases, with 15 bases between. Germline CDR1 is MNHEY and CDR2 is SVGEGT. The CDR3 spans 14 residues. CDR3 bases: TGTGCCAGTTCCCGGGCTGACTACTCCTACGAGCAGTACTTC. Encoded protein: CASSRADYSYEQYF.